This is a list of T cell receptor beta chains from one sample in a study of response to subunit inactivated influenza vaccine. TCRdb ran MiXCR on the RT-PCR reads and lists one entry per CDR3 protein. Of about 580,000 distinct CDR3 sequences listed, 11% to 15% are singletons. Sequenced material: PBMCs from blood, taken approximately 12 days after vaccination. The receptors were sampled from a man between 45 and 60 years old who received an inactivated influenza vaccine. Both conserved end residues are part of each CDR3. A D gene is named only where the DNA matches it firmly. Clone size is given for some rows only: seen once, a few or many times, or a class if the clone is expanded.

size | D | J | V | CDR3 | DNA
- | - | TRBJ2-3 | TRBV6-2/TRBV6-3 | CASSYIGGRGKDTQYF | TGTGCCAGCAGTTACATCGGCGGTCGGGGGAAAGATACGCAGTATTTT
few | TRBD1 | TRBJ1-2 | TRBV6-2/TRBV6-3 | CASTKSGTVQRRTF | TGTGCCAGCACGAAGTCCGGGACAGTCCAGAGAAGGACCTTC
few | TRBD1 | TRBJ1-1 | TRBV24-1 | CATSDHRGMNTEAFF | TGTGCCACCAGTGATCACAGGGGAATGAACACTGAAGCTTTCTTT
- | - | TRBJ2-5 | TRBV6-5 | CASSYSIEAETQYF | TGTGCCAGCAGTTACTCGATAGAAGCCGAGACCCAGTACTTC
many | TRBD2 | TRBJ2-1 | TRBV12-3/TRBV12-4 | CASSPTSGGSYNEQFF | TGTGCCAGCAGTCCAACTAGCGGGGGTTCCTACAATGAGCAGTTCTTC
few | - | TRBJ2-7 | TRBV12-3/TRBV12-4 | CATRRIGAVYEQYF | TGTGCCACCCGCCGGATCGGGGCGGTCTACGAGCAGTACTTC
- | - | TRBJ2-7 | TRBV18 | CASSPGGSGALFEQYF | TGTGCCAGCTCACCAGGGGGTTCGGGGGCTTTATTCGAGCAGTACTTC
few | TRBD1 | TRBJ1-4 | TRBV5-1 | CASSRTGATNEKLFF | TGCGCCAGCAGCCGGACAGGGGCAACTAATGAAAAACTGTTTTTT
- | TRBD1 | TRBJ2-6 | TRBV24-1 | CATSRTGFGANVLTF | TGTGCCACCAGTAGGACAGGGTTTGGGGCCAACGTCCTGACTTTC
- | - | TRBJ1-6 | TRBV28 | CASSVTVYNSPLHF | TGTGCCAGCAGTGTGACAGTATATAATTCACCCCTCCACTTT
- | - | TRBJ1-5 | TRBV6-1 | CASSEFGARGGNQPQHF | TGTGCCAGCAGTGAATTCGGGGCCCGAGGCGGCAATCAGCCCCAGCATTTT
few | - | TRBJ2-3 | TRBV12-3/TRBV12-4 | CASSFWGGGTDTQYF | TGTGCCAGCAGTTTTTGGGGGGGCGGCACAGATACGCAGTATTTT
few | - | TRBJ1-1 | TRBV7-2 | CASSLHGGANTEAFF | TGTGCCAGCAGCTTACACGGAGGGGCGAACACTGAAGCTTTCTTT
many | - | TRBJ1-1 | TRBV30 | CAWSEGLDTEAFF | TGTGCCTGGAGTGAGGGACTGGACACTGAAGCTTTCTTT
- | - | TRBJ1-5 | TRBV11-2 | CASSTFAVIFYSNQPQHF | TGTGCCAGCAGCACATTCGCAGTTATTTTCTATAGCAATCAGCCCCAGCATTTT
- | TRBD2 | TRBJ2-3 | TRBV7-6 | CASSWGISGRRVNTQYF | TGTGCCAGCAGCTGGGGAATCAGCGGGAGGAGAGTAAATACGCAGTATTTT
- | TRBD2 | TRBJ2-1 | TRBV18 | CASSRGLERSYNEQFF | TGTGCCAGCTCACGCGGACTAGAACGGTCCTACAATGAGCAGTTCTTC
few | TRBD1 | TRBJ2-1 | TRBV14 | CASSPISRTGVRTYNEQFF | TGTGCCAGCAGCCCGATATCTAGGACAGGGGTGAGGACCTACAATGAGCAGTTCTTC
many | - | TRBJ2-2 | TRBV5-1 | CASSLAGITGELFF | TGCGCCAGCAGCTTGGCAGGGATCACCGGGGAGCTGTTTTTT
- | TRBD2 | TRBJ2-7 | TRBV5-1 | CASSLGGGRRYEQYF | TGCGCCAGCAGCCTCGGCGGCGGGAGGCGGTACGAGCAGTACTTC
few | - | TRBJ2-5 | TRBV29-1 | CSAPGAAQETQYF | TGCAGCGCCCCGGGGGCAGCACAAGAGACCCAGTACTTC
few | - | TRBJ2-1 | TRBV7-8 | CASSPRRTVYNEQFF | TGTGCCAGCAGCCCTCGGCGGACAGTCTACAATGAGCAGTTCTTC
- | TRBD1 | TRBJ2-7 | TRBV3-1 | CASSQADRLQYF | TGTGCCAGCAGCCAAGCGGACAGGCTCCAGTACTTC
few | - | TRBJ2-2 | TRBV5-1 | CASSLEALKVSTGELFF | TGCGCCAGCAGCTTGGAGGCCCTAAAGGTTTCCACCGGGGAGCTGTTTTTT
few | - | TRBJ2-6 | TRBV10-3 | CAISETGFGANVLTF | TGTGCCATCAGTGAAACAGGGTTCGGGGCCAACGTCCTGACTTTC
few | - | TRBJ2-7 | TRBV5-5 | CASSGWTDLEQYF | TGTGCCAGCAGCGGATGGACAGACCTCGAGCAGTACTTC
few | - | TRBJ2-1 | TRBV6-2/TRBV6-3 | CASSPRGIGPNEQFF | TGTGCCAGCAGTCCCCGAGGGATAGGGCCGAATGAGCAGTTCTTC
- | - | TRBJ2-2 | TRBV7-9 | CASRAEGGQYTGELFF | TGTGCCAGCAGGGCCGAGGGGGGGCAGTACACCGGGGAGCTGTTTTTT
- | - | TRBJ2-2 | TRBV12-3/TRBV12-4 | CASEGGTGELFF | TGTGCCAGCGAGGGGGGCACCGGGGAGCTGTTTTTT
- | - | TRBJ1-2 | TRBV29-1 | CSVDPGGSSGYTF | TGCAGCGTTGATCCCGGCGGTAGCAGCGGCTACACCTTC